What follows are 22 T cell receptor beta chains derived from one specimen sequenced in a study of cytomegalovirus exposure and HLA in healthy donors. 60 Vbeta and 13 Jbeta primers were used in PCR. Profiled with immunoSEQ multiplex PCR; TCRdb holds only in-frame clones, not every one. The sample has more than 95,000 clones; approximately 77% are singletons. The material sequenced was PBMCs. The source is a man between 18 and 35 years old in good health and CMV-seronegative.

This clone was recorded once. The chain joins TRBV19 to TRBJ2-7; maybe TRBD2 (5 bases). V lost 3 bases and J 2 bases, leaving 5 bases between the germline ends. The length of the CDR3 is 12 residues. Germline-derived CDR1 and CDR2 are LNHDA and SQIVND (reference sequence). The CDR3 sequence is CASSIGTYEQYF. The CDR3 DNA reads as TGTGCCAGTAGTATCGGGACCTACGAGCAGTACTTC.

The genes are TRBV5-4 and TRBJ1-1; D is perhaps TRBD1 (5 bases). CDR1 SGHNT and CDR2 YYREEE come from the germline V gene (reference sequence). The CDR3 has 15 residues. V was clipped by 0 bases and J by 5 bases, with 14 bases between them. The CDR3 is CASSLEPRAGTEAFF. CDR3 bases: TGTGCCAGCAGCTTGGAGCCTAGGGCAGGGACTGAAGCTTTCTTT.

This sequence joins TRBV9 and TRBJ2-2; TRBD2 matches at 10 bases. The V and J ends lost 0 bases and 7 bases, in that order; junction bases with no gene match: 9. The CDR3 runs 17 residues. Per the germline V gene, CDR1 is SGDLS and CDR2 is YYNGEE. The CDR3 DNA is TGTGCCAGCAGCGTAGATCCCAGCGGGGGGGCCCTCGGGGAGCTGTTTTTT. This codes for CASSVDPSGGALGELFF.

The V gene is TRBV4-3, the J gene TRBJ1-5; TRBD1 matches 7 bases. Trimming cost V 0 bases and J 3 bases; bases outside gene matches: 2. Germline CDR1 LGHNA, CDR2 YSLEER. The CDR3 is 15 amino acids. CDR3 bases: TGCGCCAGCAGCCAAGACAGGGGGAACAATCAGCCCCAGCATTTT. It is translated as CASSQDRGNNQPQHF.

The CDR3: CASSTGQGDYGYTF. Written as DNA, the CDR3 is TGTGCCAGCAGCACGGGACAGGGGGACTATGGCTACACCTTC. This chain joins TRBV5-4 and TRBJ1-2; 11 bases fit TRBD1. The germline CDR1 and CDR2 sequences are SGHNT and YYREEE (reference sequence). V was clipped by 4 bases and J by 3 bases; unmatched bases: 2. This CDR3 has 14 amino acids.

The table lists this clone with a few counts. This chain uses TRBV7-8 with TRBJ2-1; D might be TRBD2 (7 bases). Per germline, CDR1 SGHVS and CDR2 FQNEAQ. Trimming took 2 bases from V and 8 from J, leaving 16 bases between them. The CDR3 spans 15 residues. CDR3 amino acids: CASSLLRGGVDEQFF. The CDR3 DNA follows: TGTGCCAGCAGCTTACTAAGGGGGGGGGTGGATGAGCAGTTCTTC.

This chain links TRBV19 with TRBJ2-2, with TRBD2 matching over 9 bases. After removal of 9 bases from V and 7 bases from J, the junction contained 12 bases not matched to a gene. The CDR3 sequence is 15 residues long. Germline V lookup: CDR1 LNHDA, CDR2 SQIVND (reference sequence). This CDR3 reads CASLEAGGLFGELFF. DNA for the CDR3: TGTGCCAGCCTCGAAGCGGGGGGTTTGTTCGGGGAGCTGTTTTTT. Drawing the rest from reference TRBV19 and TRBJ2-2, the complete variable domain is DGGITQSPKYLFRKEGQNVTLSCEQNLNHDAMYWYRQDPGQGLRLIYYSQIVNDFQKGDIAEGYSVSREKKESFPLTVTSAQKNPTAFYLCASLEAGGLFGELFFGEGSRLTVL.

V is TRBV19 and J is TRBJ2-5, with 8 bases aligning to TRBD2. Germline values: CDR1 LNHDA, CDR2 SQIVND (reference sequence). The length of the CDR3 is 14 residues. V trimming: 7 bases; J trimming: 4 bases; junction bases outside the gene matches: 8. CDR3 nucleotide sequence: TGTGCCAGTAATCCGGGGGGGGCCGGAGAGACCCAGTACTTC. Protein: CASNPGGAGETQYF.

The table lists this clone with a count of one. The J gene is TRBJ1-6, the V gene TRBV27, with D perhaps matching TRBD1 (5 bases). This CDR3 is 15 amino acids long. Trimming stripped 2 bases from V and 5 bases from J, with 10 bases between. Germline lookup yields CDR1 MNHEY and CDR2 SMNVEV (reference sequence). In DNA form, the CDR3 reads TGTGCCAGCAGTTTAATGACAGTCCATAATTCACCCCTCCACTTT. This encodes CASSLMTVHNSPLHF.

The chain carries TRBV9 and TRBJ1-1, with D possibly being TRBD1 (6 bases). V was pared by 4 bases and J by 2 bases, with 15 bases between. This CDR3 is 15 amino acids long. CDR1 and CDR2 (germline): SGDLS, YYNGEE. This CDR3 reads CASSSLQGSNTEAFF. DNA of the CDR3: TGTGCCAGCAGCTCATTACAGGGCAGCAACACTGAAGCTTTCTTT.

The chain links TRBV11-3 to TRBJ2-2, with 9 bases identical to TRBD1. The CDR3 covers 15 residues. V trimming: 1 base; J trimming: 5 bases; junction bases outside the gene matches: 2. In germline, CDR1 is SGHNT, CDR2 YENEEA. The CDR3 coding sequence is TGTGCCAGCAGCTTAGCGACAGGGGGGACCGGGGAGCTGTTTTTT. Its translation: CASSLATGGTGELFF.

V gene TRBV5-8 combines with J gene TRBJ2-1; 9 bases map to TRBD2. Germline assignment: CDR1 SGHTS and CDR2 YDEGEE. The CDR3 consists of 17 residues. Trimming removed 0 bases from V and 4 bases from J; junction bases left unmatched: 8. CDR3 protein: CASSLGSGGSEYNEQFF. CDR3 nucleotide sequence: TGTGCCAGCAGCTTGGGAAGCGGGGGGTCCGAATACAATGAGCAGTTCTTC. Full variable domain (remainder filled in from reference TRBV5-8 and TRBJ2-1): EAGVTQSPTHLIKTRGQQATLRCSPISGHTSVYWYQQALGLGLQFLLWYDEGEERNRGNFPPRFSGRQFPNYSSELNVNALELEDSALYLCASSLGSGGSEYNEQFFGPGTRLTVL.

V gene TRBV5-4 combines with J gene TRBJ1-2; TRBD1 is a possible D gene (5 bases). The germline gives CDR1 SGHNT, CDR2 YYREEE (reference sequence). The CDR3 consists of 14 residues. Trimming shortened V by 4 bases and J by 2 bases, and 12 bases separated the two germline ends. The CDR3 bases are TGTGCCAGCAGCCTCGCGACAGCCAACTATGGCTACACCTTC. This encodes CASSLATANYGYTF. Full variable domain (missing parts from reference TRBV5-4 and TRBJ1-2): ETGVTQSPTHLIKTRGQQVTLRCSSQSGHNTVSWYQQALGQGPQFIFQYYREEENGRGNFPPRFSGLQFPNYSSELNVNALELDDSALYLCASSLATANYGYTFGSGTRLTVV.

The rearrangement links TRBV7-8 to TRBJ1-1; D is unresolved. Trimming cost V 3 bases and J 2 bases, with 10 bases left between them. The CDR3 has 14 amino acids. Germline CDR1 SGHVS, CDR2 FQNEAQ. CDR3 nucleotide sequence: TGTGCCAGCAGCTTTACAGCTTTAAACACTGAAGCTTTCTTT. Translated, it gives CASSFTALNTEAFF.

The V gene is TRBV9, the J gene TRBJ2-1, with 9 bases matching TRBD2. CDR3 length: 17 amino acids. Germline CDR1 is SGDLS and CDR2 is YYNGEE. V trimming: 0 bases; J trimming: 4 bases; junction bases outside the gene matches: 8. The CDR3 loop is CASSVVASGVGYNEQFF. As DNA, the CDR3 is TGTGCCAGCAGCGTAGTGGCTAGCGGGGTTGGGTACAATGAGCAGTTCTTC.

The gene calls are TRBV9 and TRBJ2-6, with 7 nucleotides matching TRBD1. The J segment lost 1 base and the V segment lost 3 bases, leaving 4 bases of the junction unmatched. Per germline, CDR1 SGDLS and CDR2 YYNGEE. The CDR3 extends over 16 amino acids. The CDR3 sequence: CASSGGQTSGANVLTF. The CDR3 coding sequence is TGTGCCAGCAGCGGGGGACAGACTTCTGGGGCCAACGTCCTGACTTTC.

This sequence joins TRBV2 and TRBJ2-5; 7 bases agree with TRBD1. Losses at the gene ends were 4 bases for V and 2 bases for J; bases not matched to a gene: 4. The germline V gene has CDR1 SNHLY and CDR2 FYNNEI. The CDR3 length is 14 residues. The CDR3 coding sequence is TGTGCCAGCAGTGGATCGGGACAGCAAGAGACCCAGTACTTC. It encodes CASSGSGQQETQYF.

This clone was observed a single time. This rearrangement joins TRBV7-9 to TRBJ2-7; the D is unclear. The CDR3 has 11 residues. Germline V lookup: CDR1 SEHNR, CDR2 FQNEAQ (reference sequence). V dropped 8 bases and J dropped 7 bases, with 12 bases sitting between them. Written as DNA, the CDR3 is TGTGCCAGCGGTCGCGATCGTGAGCAGTACTTC. Its protein product is CASGRDREQYF.

V usage is TRBV19 and J usage is TRBJ1-2, with D possibly being TRBD1 (5 bases). Germline CDR1 LNHDA, CDR2 SQIVND (reference sequence). CDR3 length: 17 residues. V dropped 2 bases and J dropped 3 bases, with 19 bases sitting between them. The CDR3 DNA reads TGTGCCAGTAGTATACAAATGGATTGGGGACTCGACTATGGCTACACCTTC. Protein sequence: CASSIQMDWGLDYGYTF.

The gene calls are TRBV7-7 and TRBJ1-4, with D hard to call. Germline CDR1 reads SSHAT; CDR2 reads FNYEAQ (reference sequence). The CDR3 contains 13 residues. The germline V and J ends were trimmed by 5 bases and 8 bases, with 12 bases remaining between them. In DNA, the CDR3 is TGTGCCAGCAGCCTGACTACGGGGGAAAAACTGTTTTTT. It specifies CASSLTTGEKLFF. Full variable domain (rest looked up from reference TRBV7-7 and TRBJ1-4): GAGVSQSPRYKVTKRGQDVTLRCDPISSHATLYWYQQALGQGPEFLTYFNYEAQPDKSGLPSDRFSAERPEGSISTLTIQRTEQRDSAMYRCASSLTTGEKLFFGSGTQLSVL.

V usage is TRBV5-1 and J usage is TRBJ2-5, with TRBD1 matching over 8 bases. TRBJ2-7 matches the DNA end more closely, so the J call is doubtful. Germline V lookup: CDR1 SGHRS, CDR2 YFSETQ. The CDR3 runs to 13 residues. CDR3 DNA sequence: TGCGCCAGCAGCTTGGACAGGGGGTACGAGCAGTACTTC. Protein sequence: CASSLDRGYEQYF.

V usage is TRBV7-2 and J usage is TRBJ1-2; 7 bases match TRBD1. Losses at the gene ends were 2 bases for V and 4 bases for J; bases not matched to a gene: 13. CDR3 length: 17 amino acids. From germline, CDR1 is SGHTA and CDR2 FQGNSA. CDR3 nucleotides: TGTGCCAGCAGCTTAAGGCCGGAAGGGACAGAACTCTATGGCTACACCTTC. Protein sequence: CASSLRPEGTELYGYTF.